Here is one TCR beta chain with its context. Original methodology: From reference gene primer amplification, estimates of nucleated cell counts were derived. Generated by immunoSEQ multiplex PCR, the TCRdb table keeps only in-frame clones and is missing some. That table supplies the V and J calls and clone size; D and trimming were determined from the DNA. The table lists roughly 220,000 clones, about 80% of them singletons. The CDR3 runs to 13 residues. This sample is part of a study of blood T cell repertoires in COVID-19. Study-wide background: COVID-19 samples collected from the United States, Italy and Spain covered acute and convalescent phases.

The sequencing input was peripheral blood. This clonotype was obtained from a woman aged 30 to 39 who had recovered from COVID-19. The V and J genes are TRBV12-3 or TRBV12-4 and TRBJ2-3; 7 bases agree with TRBD2. Here the CDR3 reads CTCGGGYTDTQYF. CDR3 nucleotides: TGTACCTGTGGGGGGGGGTACACAGATACGCAGTATTTT.